A single TCR beta chain is shown here with its context. Per the study methods: Nucleated cell counts were estimated from reference gene primer amplification. Sequencing was performed with immunoSEQ multiplex PCR; in TCRdb, only in-frame clones are kept and a portion is missing. The DNA was the basis for D and trimming; V, J and clone size are from that table. The repertoire holds fewer than 300,000 clones, more than 75% seen once, with about 2.3% in the top ten. This sample was taken from a study of blood T cell repertoires in COVID-19. Everyone who took part was about 18 to 90 years old, and they came from about two dozen US areas. V was trimmed by 11 bases and J by 0 bases, leaving 7 bases between them. Germline lookup yields CDR1 SGHVS and CDR2 FNYEAQ. CDR3 length equals 12 residues.

Sequencing was performed on PBMCs or T cells enriched from blood (not recorded which). This receptor was obtained from a woman aged 40 to 55 with acute COVID-19. J is TRBJ2-2 and V is TRBV7-6; D not resolved. The CDR3 protein is CASGSNTGELFF. The CDR3 DNA sequence: TGTGCCTCCGGTTCGAACACCGGGGAGCTGTTTTTT.